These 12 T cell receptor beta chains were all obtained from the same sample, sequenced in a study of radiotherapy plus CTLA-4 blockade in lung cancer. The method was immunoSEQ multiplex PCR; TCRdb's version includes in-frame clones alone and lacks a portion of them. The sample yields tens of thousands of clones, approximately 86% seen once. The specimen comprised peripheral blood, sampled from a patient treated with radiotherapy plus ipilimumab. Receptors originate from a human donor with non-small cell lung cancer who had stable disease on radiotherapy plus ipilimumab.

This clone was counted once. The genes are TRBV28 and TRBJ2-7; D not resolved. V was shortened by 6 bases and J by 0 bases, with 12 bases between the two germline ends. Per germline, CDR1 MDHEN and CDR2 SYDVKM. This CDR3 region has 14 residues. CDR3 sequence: CASSPGSSSYEQYF. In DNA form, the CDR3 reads TGTGCCAGCAGCCCCGGATCAAGCTCCTACGAGCAGTACTTC.

This CDR3 reads CASSVAGHGRATDTQYF. The DNA of the CDR3 is TGTGCCAGCAGCGTAGCCGGGCACGGGCGGGCCACAGATACGCAGTATTTT. The chain links TRBV9 to TRBJ2-3; the D gene is possibly TRBD2 (5 bases). Trimming removed 0 bases at V and 2 bases at J, with 16 bases between. The CDR3 has 17 residues. CDR1 is SGDLS and CDR2 is YYNGEE in the germline V gene.

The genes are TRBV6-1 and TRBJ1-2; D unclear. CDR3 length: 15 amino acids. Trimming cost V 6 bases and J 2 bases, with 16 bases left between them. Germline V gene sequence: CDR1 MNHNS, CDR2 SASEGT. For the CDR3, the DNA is TGTGCCAGCAGGGTCCCTCCACCCCCAAACTATGGCTACACCTTC. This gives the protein CASRVPPPPNYGYTF.

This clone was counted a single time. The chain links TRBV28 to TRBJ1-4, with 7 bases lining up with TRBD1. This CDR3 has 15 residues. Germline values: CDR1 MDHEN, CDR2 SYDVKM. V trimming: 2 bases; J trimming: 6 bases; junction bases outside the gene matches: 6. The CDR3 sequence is CASSLVGRGDEKLFF. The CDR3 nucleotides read TGTGCCAGCAGTTTAGTCGGCAGGGGGGATGAAAAACTGTTTTTT.

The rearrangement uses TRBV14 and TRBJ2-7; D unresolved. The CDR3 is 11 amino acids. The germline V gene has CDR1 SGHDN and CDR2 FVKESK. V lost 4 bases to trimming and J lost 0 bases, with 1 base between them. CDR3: CASSLSYEQYF. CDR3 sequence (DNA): TGTGCCAGCAGCCTCTCCTACGAGCAGTACTTC.

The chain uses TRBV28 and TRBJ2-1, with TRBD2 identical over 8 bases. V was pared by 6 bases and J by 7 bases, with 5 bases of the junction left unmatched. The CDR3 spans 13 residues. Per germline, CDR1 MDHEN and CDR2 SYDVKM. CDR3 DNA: TGTGCCAGCAGGAGCGGGAGCGGGAATGAGCAGTTCTTC. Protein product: CASRSGSGNEQFF.

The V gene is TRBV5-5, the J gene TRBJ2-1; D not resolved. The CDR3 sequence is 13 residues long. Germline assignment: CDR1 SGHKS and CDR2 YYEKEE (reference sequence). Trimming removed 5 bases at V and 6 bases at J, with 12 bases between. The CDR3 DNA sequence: TGTGCCAGCAGAACAGTCGGAACCAATGAGCAGTTCTTC. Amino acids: CASRTVGTNEQFF.

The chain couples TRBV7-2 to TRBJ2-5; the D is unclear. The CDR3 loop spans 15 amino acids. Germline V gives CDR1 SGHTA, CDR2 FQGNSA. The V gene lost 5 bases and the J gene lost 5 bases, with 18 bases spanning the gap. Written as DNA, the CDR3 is TGTGCCAGCAGCCCCTTAGGGCGCGTGTACGAGACCCAGTACTTC. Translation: CASSPLGRVYETQYF.

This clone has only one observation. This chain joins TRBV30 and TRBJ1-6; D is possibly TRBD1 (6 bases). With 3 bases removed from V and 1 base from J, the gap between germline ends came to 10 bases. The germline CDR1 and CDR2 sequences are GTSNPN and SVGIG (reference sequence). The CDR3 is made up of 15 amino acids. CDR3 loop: CAWRYTGSYNSPLHF. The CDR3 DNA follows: TGTGCCTGGAGATATACAGGGTCCTATAATTCACCCCTCCACTTT.

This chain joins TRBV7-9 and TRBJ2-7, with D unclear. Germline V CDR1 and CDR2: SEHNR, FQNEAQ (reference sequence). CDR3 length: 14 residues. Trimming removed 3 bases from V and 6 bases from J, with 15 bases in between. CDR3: CASSFDIGAAEQYF. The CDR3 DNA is TGTGCCAGCAGCTTCGACATCGGTGCGGCCGAGCAGTACTTC.

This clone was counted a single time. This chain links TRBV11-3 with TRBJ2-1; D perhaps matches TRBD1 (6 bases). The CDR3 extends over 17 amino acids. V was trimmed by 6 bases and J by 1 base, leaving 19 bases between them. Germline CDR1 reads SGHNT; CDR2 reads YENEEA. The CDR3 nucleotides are TGTGCCAGCAGTCAGACCGACAGGCTGAAATCCTACAATGAGCAGTTCTTC. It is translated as CASSQTDRLKSYNEQFF.

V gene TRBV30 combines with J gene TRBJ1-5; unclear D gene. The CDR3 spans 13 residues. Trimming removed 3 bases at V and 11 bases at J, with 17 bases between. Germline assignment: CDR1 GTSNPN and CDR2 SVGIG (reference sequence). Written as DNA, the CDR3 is TGTGCCTGGAGAGGGCAGGAAGGGAGTGCCCAGCATTTT. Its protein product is CAWRGQEGSAQHF. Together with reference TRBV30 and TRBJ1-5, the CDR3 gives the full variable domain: SQTIHQWPATLVQPVGSPLSLECTVEGTSNPNLYWYRQAAGRGLQLLFYSVGIGQISSEVPQNLSASRPQDRQFILSSKKLLLSDSGFYLCAWRGQEGSAQHFGDGTRLSIL.